This T cell receptor (beta chain) was captured in a study of blood T cells in healthy people across ages. About this clonotype itself: A much larger clone lies a single base off, so this may be a read error.

It was with a sample-barcoded 5' primer and a J-beta primer mix that a second PCR of about 6 to 12 cycles was run. TCRdb re-called the 5' RACE reads through MiXCR, storing one row per CDR3 protein. The profile shows around 780,000 distinct CDR3 sequences, roughly three fifths of them singletons. CDR1 is SGHTA, CDR2 FQGNSA, per germline. The CDR3 contains 15 residues. V lost 5 bases to trimming and J lost 13 bases, with 27 bases between them. The receptor's source is a man in his forties or fifties in good health. The chain links TRBV7-2 to TRBJ2-7; D may match TRBD1 or TRBD2 (5 bases each). The sample taken for sequencing was blood. The CDR3 spells CASSARDGIENIHYF. The CDR3, as DNA: TGTGCCAGCAGCGCCCGGGACGGGATAGAAAACATTCACTACTTC.